This TCR beta chain was captured in a study of blood T cell repertoires in COVID-19. In the study overall: Italy, Spain and the United States were the sources of the convalescent and acute COVID-19 samples. PBMCs, B-cell-depleted T cells, or T cells were the source of the cDNA or gDNA that made up the material.

V was shortened by 0 bases and J by 8 bases, with 8 bases between the two germline ends. The CDR3 runs to 13 residues. In germline, CDR1 is LGHDT, CDR2 YNNKEL (reference sequence). Original methodology: Nucleated cell counts were estimated from reference gene primer amplification. Produced via immunoSEQ multiplex PCR; TCRdb's table is partial and in-frame only. D and trimming were read from the DNA, whereas the V and J calls and clone size are those reported in that table. The sample gives about 210,000 clones, approximately 78% of which show up once; approximately 5.6% is in the top ten. This clone came up a few times.

The rearrangement links TRBV3-1 (or the pseudogene TRBV3-2) to TRBJ2-1; D is undetermined. This TCR derives from a woman in her seventies with COVID-19, enrolled during active disease. What was sequenced was peripheral blood. The CDR3 spells CASSQDERDEQFF. The CDR3 region has the DNA TGTGCCAGCAGCCAAGATGAACGGGATGAGCAGTTCTTC.